The present T cell receptor (beta chain) was sequenced within a study of shared clonotypes between healthy human individuals. General observations from the study: Donors were few, which limited the genetic and exposure-history diversity represented.

CDR3 length: 15 amino acids. Unsorted PBMC DNA was sequenced on ten immunoSEQ deep assay plates. Repertoires were generated with immunoSEQ multiplex PCR, while TCRdb's copy carries only in-frame clones and drops some. The profile shows roughly 500,000 clones, 76% of them singletons. Around 90 million PBMCs per unsorted sample were used for genomic DNA. Points on this clone: Its antigen is unknown.

The receptor comes from a woman aged 40 to 49 in good health. Some clones in this sample may be carry-over from other donors' samples. Sequencing was carried out using PBMCs. J is TRBJ1-2 and V is TRBV21-1; TRBD1 is the table's D call, not checked against the DNA. TRBV21-1 is listed as a pseudogene. The CDR3, as DNA: TGTGCCAGCAGCCCACAACCCGACAGGAACTATGGCTACACCTTC. As protein: CASSPQPDRNYGYTF.